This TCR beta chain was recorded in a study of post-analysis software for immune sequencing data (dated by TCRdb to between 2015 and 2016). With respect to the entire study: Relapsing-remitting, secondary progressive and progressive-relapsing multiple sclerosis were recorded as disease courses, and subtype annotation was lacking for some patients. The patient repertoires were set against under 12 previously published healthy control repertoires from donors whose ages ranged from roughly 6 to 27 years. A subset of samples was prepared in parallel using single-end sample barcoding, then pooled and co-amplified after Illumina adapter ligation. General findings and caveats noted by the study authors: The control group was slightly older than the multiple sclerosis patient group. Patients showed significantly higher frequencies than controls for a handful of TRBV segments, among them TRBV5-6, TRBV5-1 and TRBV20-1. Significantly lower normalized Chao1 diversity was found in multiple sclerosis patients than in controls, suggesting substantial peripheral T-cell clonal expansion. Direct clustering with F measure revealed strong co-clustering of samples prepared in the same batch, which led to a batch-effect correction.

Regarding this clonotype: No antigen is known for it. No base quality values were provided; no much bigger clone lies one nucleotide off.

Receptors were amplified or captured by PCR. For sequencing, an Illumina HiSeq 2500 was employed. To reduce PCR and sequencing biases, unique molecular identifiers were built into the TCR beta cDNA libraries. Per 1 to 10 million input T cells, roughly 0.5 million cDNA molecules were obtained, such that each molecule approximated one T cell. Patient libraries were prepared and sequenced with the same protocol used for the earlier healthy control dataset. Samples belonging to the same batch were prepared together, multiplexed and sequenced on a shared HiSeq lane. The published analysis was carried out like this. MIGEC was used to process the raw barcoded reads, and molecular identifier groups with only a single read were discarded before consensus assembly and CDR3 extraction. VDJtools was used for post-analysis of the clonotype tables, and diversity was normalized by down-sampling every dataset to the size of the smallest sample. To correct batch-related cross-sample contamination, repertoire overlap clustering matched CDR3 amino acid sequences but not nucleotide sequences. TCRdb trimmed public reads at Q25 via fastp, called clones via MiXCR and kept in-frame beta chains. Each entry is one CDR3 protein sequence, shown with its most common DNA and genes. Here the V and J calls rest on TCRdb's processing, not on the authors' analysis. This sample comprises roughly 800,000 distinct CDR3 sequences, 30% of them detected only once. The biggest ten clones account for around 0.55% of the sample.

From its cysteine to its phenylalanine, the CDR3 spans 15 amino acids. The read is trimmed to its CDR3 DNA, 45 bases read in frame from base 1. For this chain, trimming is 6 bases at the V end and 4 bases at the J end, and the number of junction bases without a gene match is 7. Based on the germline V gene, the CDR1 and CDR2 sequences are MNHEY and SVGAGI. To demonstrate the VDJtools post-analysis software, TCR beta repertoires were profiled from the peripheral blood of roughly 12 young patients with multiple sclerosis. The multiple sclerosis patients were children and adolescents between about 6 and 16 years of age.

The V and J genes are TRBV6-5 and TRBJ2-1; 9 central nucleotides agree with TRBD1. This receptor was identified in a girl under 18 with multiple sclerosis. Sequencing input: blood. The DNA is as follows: TGTGCCAGCAGGAAAGGGACAGGGATTTACAATGAGCAGTTCTTC. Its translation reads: CASRKGTGIYNEQFF.